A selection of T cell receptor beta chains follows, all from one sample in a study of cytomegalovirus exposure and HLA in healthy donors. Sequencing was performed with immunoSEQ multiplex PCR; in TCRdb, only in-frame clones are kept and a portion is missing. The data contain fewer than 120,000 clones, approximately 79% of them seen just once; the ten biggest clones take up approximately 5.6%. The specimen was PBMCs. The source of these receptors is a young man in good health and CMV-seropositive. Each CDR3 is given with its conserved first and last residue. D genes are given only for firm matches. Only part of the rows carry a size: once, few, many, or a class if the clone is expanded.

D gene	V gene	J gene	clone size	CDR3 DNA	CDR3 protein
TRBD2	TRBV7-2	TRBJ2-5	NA	TGTGCCAGCACCGATCACGGGGGGATGCAAGAGACCCAGTACTTC	CASTDHGGMQETQYF
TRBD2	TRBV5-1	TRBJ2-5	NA	TGCGCCAGCAGCTTACCCCATCTAGCGGGGGGTAGAGAGACCCAGTACTTC	CASSLPHLAGGRETQYF
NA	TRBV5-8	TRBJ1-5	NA	TGTGCCAGCAGCCCCACCGACGGGGAGCCCCCGCCCCAGCATTTT	CASSPTDGEPPPQHF
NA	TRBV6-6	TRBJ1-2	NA	TGTGCCAGCAGTCCTGAGTACCGGACAGCGTATGGCTACACCTTC	CASSPEYRTAYGYTF
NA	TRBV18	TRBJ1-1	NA	TGTGCCAGCTCACCACCTGGGCCCAGGCGGAACACTGAAGCTTTCTTT	CASSPPGPRRNTEAFF
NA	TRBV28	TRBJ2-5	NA	TGTGCCAGCCATGGTCTGACAGGACAAGAGACCCAGTACTTC	CASHGLTGQETQYF
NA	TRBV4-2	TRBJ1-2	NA	TGTGCCAGCAGCCAATTGGACAGCGGAAACTATGGCTACACCTTC	CASSQLDSGNYGYTF
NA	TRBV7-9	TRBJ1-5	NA	TGTGCCAGCAGCGGGAGACGAGATCAGCCCCAGCATTTT	CASSGRRDQPQHF
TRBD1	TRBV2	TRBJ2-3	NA	TGTGCCAGCATGGGGGGGACAGGGGGCTTTTATACGCAGTATTTT	CASMGGTGGFYTQYF
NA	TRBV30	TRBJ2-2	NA	TGTGCCTGGAGTAGAGACACGGTCACCGGGGAGCTGTTTTTT	CAWSRDTVTGELFF
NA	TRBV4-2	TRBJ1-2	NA	TGTGCCAGCAGCCAAGAAGGGGGAACTAACTATGGCTACACCTTC	CASSQEGGTNYGYTF
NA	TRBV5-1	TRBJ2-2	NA	TGCGCCAGCTACGGACTTGGGGAGCTGTTTTTT	CASYGLGELFF
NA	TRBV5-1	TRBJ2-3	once	TGCGCCAGCAGCTTCTCGGGGACTAGCACAGATACGCAGTATTTT	CASSFSGTSTDTQYF